A single sample gave rise to the 21 T cell receptor beta chains below, sequenced in a study of Ad26.COV2.S vaccination and SARS-CoV-2 variants. The treatment: some 20 received Ad26.COV2.S at low or high dose, single or two shots; about 5 received placebo; per-sample allocation not given. Sampling occurred on day 63 after the first vaccine or placebo injection. The repertoire was sequenced with immunoSEQ multiplex PCR; TCRdb's copy has only in-frame clones and lacks some. The sample lists around 300,000 clones; around 89% were seen once. The sample here was peripheral blood, taken in a trial of Ad26.COV2.S vaccine versus placebo. Every receptor here comes from a person aged 18-60 years who received the Ad26.COV2.S COVID-19 vaccine or a placebo.

The J gene is TRBJ2-1, the V gene TRBV7-9; D uncertain. The germline V gene encodes CDR1 SEHNR and CDR2 FQNEAQ (reference sequence). Trimming shortened V by 5 bases and J by 6 bases, and 2 bases separated the two germline ends. This CDR3 region has 10 residues. CDR3 sequence: CASSTNEQFF. The CDR3 region has the DNA TGTGCCAGCAGCACCAATGAGCAGTTCTTC.

V and J are TRBV19 and TRBJ1-1, with 11 bases matching TRBD1. This CDR3 is 14 amino acids long. Germline assignment: CDR1 LNHDA and CDR2 SQIVND (reference sequence). Trimming cost V 5 bases and J 3 bases; bases outside gene matches: 2. CDR3 region: CASSGDRGYTEAFF. The CDR3 bases are TGTGCCAGTAGTGGGGACAGGGGGTACACTGAAGCTTTCTTT.

The gene calls are TRBV6-4 and TRBJ1-1, with 9 bases that match TRBD1. The CDR3 extends over 14 amino acids. Germline V lookup: CDR1 MRHNA, CDR2 SNTAGT. The V gene end was trimmed by 0 bases and the J gene end by 4 bases; junction bases not matched to a gene: 0. The CDR3 reads CASSDSDRGTEAFF. CDR3 nucleotides: TGTGCCAGCAGTGACTCGGACAGGGGCACTGAAGCTTTCTTT.

In its sample, this clone was seen once. The sample has other DNA sequences that encode this CDR3 too. The chain combines TRBV28 with TRBJ1-1, with TRBD1 as a possible D gene (6 bases). The V gene's germline CDR1 is MDHEN and CDR2 SYDVKM. This CDR3 comprises 13 residues. Trimming removed 6 bases at V and 1 base at J, with 9 bases between. The CDR3 reads CASSQQGNTEAFF. In nucleotides, the CDR3 is TGTGCCAGCAGCCAACAGGGGAACACTGAAGCTTTCTTT.

The gene calls are TRBV6-5 and TRBJ1-6; the D gene is possibly TRBD1 (5 bases). CDR1 and CDR2 (germline): MNHEY, SVGAGI. Trimming pared 6 bases from V and 4 bases from J, leaving 13 bases between. The CDR3 has 15 amino acids. The CDR3 here is CASSTGQGYNSPLHF. The CDR3 DNA is TGTGCCAGCAGCACTGGGCAGGGTTATAATTCACCCCTCCACTTT.

The rearrangement joins TRBV14 to TRBJ1-6, with 8 bases identical to TRBD1. Trimming at V came to 0 bases and at J to 7 bases, leaving 5 bases not matched to a gene. The CDR3 sequence is 16 residues long. The germline V gene has CDR1 SGHDN and CDR2 FVKESK. The CDR3 here is CASSQDRQGANSPLHF. The CDR3 region has the DNA TGTGCCAGCAGCCAAGATCGGCAGGGGGCAAATTCACCCCTCCACTTT.

This chain uses TRBV28 with TRBJ2-7; D possibly uses TRBD1 or TRBD2 (5 bases each). The V gene's germline CDR1 is MDHEN and CDR2 SYDVKM. The CDR3 is 15 amino acids. V lost 5 bases, J lost 5 bases, and 19 bases lay in between. CDR3 DNA: TGTGCCAGCAGTGGGACCGCCGACCCAGCGGACGAGCAGTACTTC. Its protein is CASSGTADPADEQYF.

The chain uses TRBV27 and TRBJ2-2; D unresolved. The CDR3 contains 17 residues. V was shortened by 4 bases and J by 1 base, with 16 bases between the two germline ends. Germline CDR1 MNHEY, CDR2 SMNVEV (reference sequence). In DNA form, the CDR3 reads TGTGCCAGCAGTTCCATCAGCCGACCAGAGAACACCGGGGAGCTGTTTTTT. This codes for CASSSISRPENTGELFF.

The rearrangement uses TRBV7-6 and TRBJ1-2; the D is unclear. The CDR3 runs 12 residues. Germline V CDR1 and CDR2: SGHVS, FNYEAQ. The V gene lost 1 base and the J gene lost 9 bases, with 9 bases spanning the gap. CDR3 region: CASSLDGKSYTF. In DNA form, the CDR3 reads TGTGCCAGCAGCTTAGACGGGAAGAGCTACACCTTC. Combining the CDR3 with reference TRBV7-6 and TRBJ1-2 gives the whole variable domain GAGVSQSPRYKVTKRGQDVALRCDPISGHVSLYWYRQALGQGPEFLTYFNYEAQQDKSGLPNDRFSAERPEGSISTLTIQRTEQRDSAMYRCASSLDGKSYTFGSGTRLTVV.

This clone was seen a few times. The chain links TRBV28 to TRBJ1-5; tentatively, D is TRBD1 (6 bases). V lost 2 bases to trimming and J lost 1 base, with 15 bases between them. Germline values: CDR1 MDHEN, CDR2 SYDVKM. The CDR3 runs 17 residues. This CDR3 is CASSLPLGGGSNQPQHF. The CDR3 bases are TGTGCCAGCAGTTTACCCCTAGGGGGTGGCAGCAATCAGCCCCAGCATTTT.

This clone was counted many times. CDR3 region: CASSIETQYF. CDR3 nucleotides: TGTGCCAGCAGTATAGAGACCCAGTACTTC. The gene calls are TRBV2 and TRBJ2-5, with D uncertain. This CDR3 region has 10 residues. CDR1 is SNHLY, CDR2 FYNNEI, per germline. Trimming removed 5 bases at V and 4 bases at J, with 2 bases between. Full variable domain (outside the CDR3, taken from reference TRBV2 and TRBJ2-5): EPEVTQTPSHQVTQMGQEVILRCVPISNHLYFYWYRQILGQKVEFLVSFYNNEISEKSEIFDDQFSVERPDGSNFTLKIRSTKLEDSAMYFCASSIETQYFGPGTRLLVL.

This chain connects TRBV19 to TRBJ1-5; 9 nucleotides match TRBD1. The CDR3 contains 18 residues. The junction had 13 bases not matched to a gene; V was cut back by 7 bases and J by 0 bases. CDR1 is LNHDA, CDR2 SQIVND, per germline (reference sequence). CDR3 sequence reads: CASTPGQGDLYSNQPQHF. The CDR3 DNA sequence: TGTGCCAGTACCCCGGGACAGGGAGACCTATATAGCAATCAGCCCCAGCATTTT.

This clone has a handful of counts. This rearrangement joins TRBV23-1 to TRBJ2-7; a possible D gene is TRBD2 (5 bases). Being an ORF, TRBV23-1 has a function that is uncertain. The CDR3 is made up of 16 amino acids. V was cut by 0 bases and J by 3 bases, with 15 bases left in between. The CDR3 reads CASSQSVDFTYYEQYF. DNA for the CDR3: TGCGCCAGCAGTCAATCCGTGGACTTCACTTACTACGAGCAGTACTTC.

This rearrangement joins TRBV7-8 to TRBJ2-7; D perhaps matches TRBD2 (6 bases). CDR1 and CDR2 from the germline V gene are SGHVS and FQNEAQ. Trimming took off 1 base at V and 2 bases at J, with 15 bases between the two ends. This CDR3 has 16 amino acids. The CDR3 DNA is TGTGCCAGCAGCTTAGAGGGGCGGGGTCCCCCCTACGAGCAGTACTTC. This encodes CASSLEGRGPPYEQYF.

This clone was seen once. This chain joins TRBV7-2 and TRBJ1-1, with D unresolved. V lost 5 bases to trimming and J lost 1 base, with 11 bases between them. This CDR3 spans 14 amino acids. The germline V gene encodes CDR1 SGHTA and CDR2 FQGNSA. The CDR3 region has the DNA TGTGCCAGCAGCAGAAGGGCCTCGAACACTGAAGCTTTCTTT. It codes for CASSRRASNTEAFF.

The chain couples TRBV3-1 (or the pseudogene TRBV3-2) to TRBJ1-1; possible D gene TRBD1, 5 bases. From germline, CDR1 is LGHDT and CDR2 YNNKEL (reference sequence). The V and J ends lost 0 bases and 8 bases respectively, with 10 bases between them. This CDR3 is built from 13 residues. The CDR3 reads CASSQDSGREAFF. The CDR3 DNA is TGTGCCAGCAGCCAAGATTCAGGGCGAGAAGCTTTCTTT.

V gene TRBV6-5 combines with J gene TRBJ2-7; D uncertain. The V and J ends lost 0 bases and 2 bases respectively, with 11 bases between them. The CDR3 is 15 amino acids. CDR1 is MNHEY and CDR2 is SVGAGI in the germline V gene. The CDR3: CASSYSRFTAYEQYF. CDR3 coding DNA: TGTGCCAGCAGTTACTCGAGGTTCACAGCCTACGAGCAGTACTTC.

The V call is TRBV15, the J call TRBJ2-1; the D is unclear. V gave up 1 base and J gave up 0 bases, with 7 bases separating them. CDR1 LNHNV and CDR2 YYDKDF come from the germline V gene (reference sequence). This CDR3 region has 15 residues. The CDR3 nucleotides are TGTGCCACCAGCAGAGTTCCGGACTCCTACAATGAGCAGTTCTTC. Translating it yields CATSRVPDSYNEQFF.

V usage is TRBV19 and J usage is TRBJ1-4, with no clear D. CDR1 LNHDA and CDR2 SQIVND come from the germline V gene (reference sequence). V was pared by 3 bases and J by 10 bases, with 15 bases between. The CDR3 length is 14 residues. The CDR3 here is CASSITSRSGKLFF. DNA for the CDR3: TGTGCCAGTAGTATTACTTCACGTTCTGGAAAACTGTTTTTT.

This clone was counted a single time. This chain joins TRBV7-2 and TRBJ1-2; unclear D gene. The CDR3 is made up of 13 amino acids. V lost 5 bases and J 7 bases, leaving 14 bases between the germline ends. Germline V gives CDR1 SGHTA, CDR2 FQGNSA. The CDR3 DNA sequence: TGTGCCAGCAGCGAATCCGTGGGCTCTGGCTACACCTTC. Residues: CASSESVGSGYTF.

This clone was recorded only once. The chain employs TRBV9 and TRBJ2-3; the match to TRBD1 covers 8 bases. Unmatched junction bases numbered 5, after V lost 4 bases and J lost 4 bases. The CDR3 is 14 amino acids. The V gene's germline CDR1 is SGDLS and CDR2 YYNGEE. The CDR3 region has the DNA TGTGCCAGCAGCCCAACAGGGGGTGCAGATACGCAGTATTTT. Residues: CASSPTGGADTQYF.